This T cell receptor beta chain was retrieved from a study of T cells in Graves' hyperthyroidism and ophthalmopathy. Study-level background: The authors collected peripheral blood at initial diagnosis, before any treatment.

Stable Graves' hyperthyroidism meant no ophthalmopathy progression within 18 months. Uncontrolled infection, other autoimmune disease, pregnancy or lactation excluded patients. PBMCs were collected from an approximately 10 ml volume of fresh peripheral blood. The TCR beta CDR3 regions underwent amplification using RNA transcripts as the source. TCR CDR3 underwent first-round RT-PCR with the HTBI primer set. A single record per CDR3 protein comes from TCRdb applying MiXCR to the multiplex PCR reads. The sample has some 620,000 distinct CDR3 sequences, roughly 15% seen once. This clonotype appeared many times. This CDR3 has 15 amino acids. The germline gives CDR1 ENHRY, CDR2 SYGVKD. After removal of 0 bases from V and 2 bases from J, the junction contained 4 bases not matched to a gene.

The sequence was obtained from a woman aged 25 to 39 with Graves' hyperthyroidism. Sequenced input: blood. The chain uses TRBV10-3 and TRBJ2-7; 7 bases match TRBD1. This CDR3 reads CAISESGQIPYEQYF. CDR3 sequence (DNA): TGTGCCATCAGTGAGTCGGGACAGATCCCCTACGAGCAGTACTTC.